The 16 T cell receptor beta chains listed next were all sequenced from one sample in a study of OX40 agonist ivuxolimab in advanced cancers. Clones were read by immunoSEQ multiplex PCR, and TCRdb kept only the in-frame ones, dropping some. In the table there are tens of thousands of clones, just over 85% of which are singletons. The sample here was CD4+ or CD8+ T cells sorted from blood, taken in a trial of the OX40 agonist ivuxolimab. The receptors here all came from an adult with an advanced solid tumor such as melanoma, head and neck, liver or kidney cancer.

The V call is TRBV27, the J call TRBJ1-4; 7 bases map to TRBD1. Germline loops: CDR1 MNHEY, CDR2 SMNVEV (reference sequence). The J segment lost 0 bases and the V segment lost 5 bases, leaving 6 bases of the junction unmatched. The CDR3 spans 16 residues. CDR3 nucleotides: TGTGCCAGCAGTCGAGACGGACAGGCAACTAATGAAAAACTGTTTTTT. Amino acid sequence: CASSRDGQATNEKLFF. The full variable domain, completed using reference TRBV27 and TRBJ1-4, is EAQVTQNPRYLITVTGKKLTVTCSQNMNHEYMSWYRQDPGLGLRQIYYSMNVEVTDKGDVPEGYKVSRKEKRNFPLILESPSPNQTSLYFCASSRDGQATNEKLFFGSGTQLSVL.

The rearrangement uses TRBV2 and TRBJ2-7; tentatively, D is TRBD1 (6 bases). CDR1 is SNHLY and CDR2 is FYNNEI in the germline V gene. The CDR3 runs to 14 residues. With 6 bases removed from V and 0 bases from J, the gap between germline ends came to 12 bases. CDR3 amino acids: CASRNRETSYEQYF. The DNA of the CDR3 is TGTGCCAGCAGGAACAGGGAAACCTCCTACGAGCAGTACTTC.

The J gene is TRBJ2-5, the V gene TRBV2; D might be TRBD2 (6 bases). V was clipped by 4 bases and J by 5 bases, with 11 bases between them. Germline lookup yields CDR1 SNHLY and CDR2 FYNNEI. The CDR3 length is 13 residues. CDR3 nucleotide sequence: TGTGCCAGCAGTGTGCGGGGCATGGAGACCCAGTACTTC. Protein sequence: CASSVRGMETQYF. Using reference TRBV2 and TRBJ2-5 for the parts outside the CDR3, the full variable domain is EPEVTQTPSHQVTQMGQEVILRCVPISNHLYFYWYRQILGQKVEFLVSFYNNEISEKSEIFDDQFSVERPDGSNFTLKIRSTKLEDSAMYFCASSVRGMETQYFGPGTRLLVL.

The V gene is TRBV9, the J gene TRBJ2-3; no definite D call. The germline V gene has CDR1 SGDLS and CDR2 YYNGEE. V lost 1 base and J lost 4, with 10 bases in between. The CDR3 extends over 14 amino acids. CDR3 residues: CASSVSQRPDTQYF. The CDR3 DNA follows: TGTGCCAGCAGCGTATCCCAGAGACCAGATACGCAGTATTTT.

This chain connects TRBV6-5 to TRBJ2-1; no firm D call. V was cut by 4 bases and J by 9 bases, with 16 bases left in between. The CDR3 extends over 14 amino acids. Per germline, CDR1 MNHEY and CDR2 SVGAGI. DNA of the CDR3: TGTGCCAGCAGTTTCGGCCGTCGTGAAGGTGAGCAGTTCTTC. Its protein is CASSFGRREGEQFF.

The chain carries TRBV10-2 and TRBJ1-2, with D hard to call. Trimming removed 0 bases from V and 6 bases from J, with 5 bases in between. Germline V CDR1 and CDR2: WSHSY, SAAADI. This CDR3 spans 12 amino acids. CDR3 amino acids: CASSESVNGYTF. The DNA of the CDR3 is TGCGCCAGCAGTGAGTCAGTGAATGGCTACACCTTC.

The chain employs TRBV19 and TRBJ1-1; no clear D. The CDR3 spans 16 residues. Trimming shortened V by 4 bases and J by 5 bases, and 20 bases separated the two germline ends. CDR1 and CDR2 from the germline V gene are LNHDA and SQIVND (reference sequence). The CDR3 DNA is TGTGCCAGTAGTACTAGAGAGGGCCCCTTGACGACTGAAGCTTTCTTT. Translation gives CASSTREGPLTTEAFF.

The CDR3 reads CASSLGTGRMGEAFF. For the CDR3, the DNA is TGCGCCAGCAGCCTAGGGACAGGGAGAATGGGTGAAGCTTTCTTT. The chain carries TRBV5-1 and TRBJ1-1; 9 nucleotides agree with TRBD1. Germline CDR1 and CDR2: SGHRS and YFSETQ. V lost 4 bases and J lost 7; bases outside the gene matches: 11. CDR3 length equals 15 residues. Full variable domain (remainder filled in from reference TRBV5-1 and TRBJ1-1): KAGVTQTPRYLIKTRGQQVTLSCSPISGHRSVSWYQQTPGQGLQFLFEYFSETQRNKGNFPGRFSGRQFSNSRSEMNVSTLELGDSALYLCASSLGTGRMGEAFFGQGTRLTVV.

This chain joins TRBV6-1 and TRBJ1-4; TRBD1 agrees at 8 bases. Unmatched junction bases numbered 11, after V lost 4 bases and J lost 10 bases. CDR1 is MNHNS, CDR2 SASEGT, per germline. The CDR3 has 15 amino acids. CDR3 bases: TGTGCCAGCAGTGCGGCCGGGACAGGAATCGTAAAACTGTTTTTT. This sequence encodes CASSAAGTGIVKLFF.

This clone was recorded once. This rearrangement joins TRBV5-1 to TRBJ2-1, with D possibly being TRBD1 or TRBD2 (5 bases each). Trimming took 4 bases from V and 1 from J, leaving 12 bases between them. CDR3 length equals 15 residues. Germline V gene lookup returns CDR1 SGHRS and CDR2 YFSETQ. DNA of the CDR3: TGCGCCAGCAGCCGGGACGAAGATTCCTACAATGAGCAGTTCTTC. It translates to CASSRDEDSYNEQFF.

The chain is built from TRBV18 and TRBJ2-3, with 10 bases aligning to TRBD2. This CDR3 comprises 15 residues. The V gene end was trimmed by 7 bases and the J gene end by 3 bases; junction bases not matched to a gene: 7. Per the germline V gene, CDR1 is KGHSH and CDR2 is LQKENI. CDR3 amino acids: CASFPQRGGTDTQYF. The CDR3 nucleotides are TGTGCCAGCTTTCCGCAGCGGGGGGGAACAGATACGCAGTATTTT.

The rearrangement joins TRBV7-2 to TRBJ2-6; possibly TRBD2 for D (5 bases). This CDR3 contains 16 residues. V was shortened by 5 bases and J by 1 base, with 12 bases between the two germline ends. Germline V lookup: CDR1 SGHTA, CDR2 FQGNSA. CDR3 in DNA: TGTGCCAGCAGCCCCCCGAGGGCTTCTGGGGCCAACGTCCTGACTTTC. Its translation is CASSPPRASGANVLTF.

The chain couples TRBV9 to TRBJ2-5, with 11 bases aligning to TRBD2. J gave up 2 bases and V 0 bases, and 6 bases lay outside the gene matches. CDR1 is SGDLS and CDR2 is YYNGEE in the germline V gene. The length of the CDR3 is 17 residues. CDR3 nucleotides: TGTGCCAGCAGCGTAGACCCTAGCGGGGGGCATCAAGAGACCCAGTACTTC. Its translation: CASSVDPSGGHQETQYF.

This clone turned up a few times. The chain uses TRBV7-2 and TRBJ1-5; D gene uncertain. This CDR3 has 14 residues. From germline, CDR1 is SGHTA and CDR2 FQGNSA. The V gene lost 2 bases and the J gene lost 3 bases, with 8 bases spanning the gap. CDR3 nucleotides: TGTGCCAGCAGCTTAACCACGAACAATCAGCCCCAGCATTTT. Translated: CASSLTTNNQPQHF. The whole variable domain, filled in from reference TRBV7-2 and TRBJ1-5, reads GAGVSQSPSNKVTEKGKDVELRCDPISGHTALYWYRQSLGQGLEFLIYFQGNSAPDKSGLPSDRFSAERTGGSVSTLTIQRTQQEDSAVYLCASSLTTNNQPQHFGDGTRLSIL.

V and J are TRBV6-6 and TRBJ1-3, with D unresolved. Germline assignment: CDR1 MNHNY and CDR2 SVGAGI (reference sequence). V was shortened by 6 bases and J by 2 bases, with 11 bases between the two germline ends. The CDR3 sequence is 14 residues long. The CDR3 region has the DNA TGTGCCAGCAGGCCCTCGGGGACTGGAAACACCATATATTTT. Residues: CASRPSGTGNTIYF.

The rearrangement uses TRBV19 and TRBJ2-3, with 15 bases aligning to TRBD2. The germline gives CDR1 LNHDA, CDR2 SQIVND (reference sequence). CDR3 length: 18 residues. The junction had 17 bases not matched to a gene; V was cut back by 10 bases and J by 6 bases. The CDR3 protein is CATTNLGTSGGRADTQYF. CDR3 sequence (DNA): TGTGCCACCACGAACCTCGGGACTAGCGGGGGGAGGGCCGATACGCAGTATTTT.